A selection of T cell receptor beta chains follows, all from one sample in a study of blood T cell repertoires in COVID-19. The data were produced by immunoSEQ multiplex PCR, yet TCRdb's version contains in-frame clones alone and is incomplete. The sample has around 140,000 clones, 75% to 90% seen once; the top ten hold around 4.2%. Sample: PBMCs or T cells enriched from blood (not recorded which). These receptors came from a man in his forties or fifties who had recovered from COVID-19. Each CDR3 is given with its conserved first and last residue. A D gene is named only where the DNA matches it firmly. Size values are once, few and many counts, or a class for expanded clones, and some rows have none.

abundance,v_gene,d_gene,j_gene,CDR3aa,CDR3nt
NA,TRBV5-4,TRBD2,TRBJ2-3,CASMRGGAEDTQYF,TGTGCCAGCATGCGCGGGGGGGCCGAAGATACGCAGTATTTT
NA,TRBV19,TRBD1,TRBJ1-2,CASTSDRGGGYTF,TGTGCCAGTACCTCGGACAGGGGGGGTGGCTACACCTTC
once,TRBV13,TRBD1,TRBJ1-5,CASSLIRDRDSNQPQHF,TGTGCCAGCAGCCTAATCCGGGACAGGGACAGCAATCAGCCCCAGCATTTT
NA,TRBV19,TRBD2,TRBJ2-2,CASSGASGTTIGGELFF,TGTGCCAGTAGTGGGGCTAGCGGGACCACCATAGGCGGGGAGCTGTTTTTT
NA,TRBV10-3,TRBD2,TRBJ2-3,CAIGQEAAGGPTDTQYF,TGTGCCATCGGTCAAGAGGCCGCGGGAGGGCCTACAGATACGCAGTATTTT
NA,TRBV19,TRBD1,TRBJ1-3,CASSRGQGRRNTIYF,TGTGCCAGTAGCCGGGGACAGGGTCGGAGAAACACCATATATTTT
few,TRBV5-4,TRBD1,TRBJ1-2,CASSRQGADYGYTF,TGTGCCAGCAGTCGACAGGGGGCAGACTATGGCTACACCTTC
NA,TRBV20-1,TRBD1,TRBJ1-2,CSGDRVGGYTF,TGCAGTGGAGACAGGGTAGGGGGCTACACCTTC
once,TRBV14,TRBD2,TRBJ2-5,CASSRGLAGTETQYF,TGTGCCAGCAGCCGGGGACTAGCGGGGACGGAGACCCAGTACTTC
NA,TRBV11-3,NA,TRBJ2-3,CASSLVGSDTQYF,TGTGCCAGCAGCTTAGTCGGGAGCGATACGCAGTATTTT
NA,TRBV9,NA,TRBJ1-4,CASSADATNEKLFF,TGTGCCAGCAGCGCAGATGCAACTAATGAAAAACTGTTTTTT
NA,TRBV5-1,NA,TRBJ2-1,CASSLPSSYNEQFF,TGCGCCAGCAGCTTACCCAGCTCCTACAATGAGCAGTTCTTC
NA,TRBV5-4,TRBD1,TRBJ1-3,CASSRDSSTGNTIYF,TGTGCCAGCAGCCGGGACAGTTCAACTGGAAACACCATATATTTT
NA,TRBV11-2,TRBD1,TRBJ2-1,CASSKKGGVRTGLFIEQFF,TGTGCCAGCAGCAAAAAAGGGGGTGTCCGGACAGGGCTTTTCATTGAGCAGTTCTTC
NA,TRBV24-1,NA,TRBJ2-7,CATSDLGDNEQYF,TGTGCCACCAGTGATTTGGGGGACAACGAGCAGTACTTC
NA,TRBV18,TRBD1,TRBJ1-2,CASSPPGGDYYGYTF,TGTGCCAGCTCACCTCCAGGGGGTGATTACTATGGCTACACCTTC
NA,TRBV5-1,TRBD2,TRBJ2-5,CASSLAEERLAGVETQYF,TGCGCCAGCAGCTTGGCCGAGGAACGACTAGCGGGAGTTGAGACCCAGTACTTC
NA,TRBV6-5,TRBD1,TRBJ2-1,CASSWTGDEQFF,TGTGCCAGCAGTTGGACAGGGGATGAGCAGTTCTTC
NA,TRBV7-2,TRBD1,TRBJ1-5,CASSQDREGNQPQHF,TGTGCCAGCAGCCAGGACAGGGAGGGCAATCAGCCCCAGCATTTT
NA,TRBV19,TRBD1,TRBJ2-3,CASSLPGQGTDTQYF,TGTGCCAGTAGTCTGCCGGGACAGGGCACAGATACGCAGTATTTT
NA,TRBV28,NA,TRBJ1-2,CASSSSPGKRGYTF,TGTGCCAGCAGTTCCTCACCGGGGAAACGGGGCTACACCTTC
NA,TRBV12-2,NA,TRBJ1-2,CASRLAGLFGGYTF,TGTGCAAGTCGCTTAGCGGGACTGTTCGGGGGCTACACCTTC
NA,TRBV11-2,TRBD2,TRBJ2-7,CASSLSAASGEQYF,TGTGCCAGCAGCTTATCAGCGGCGAGCGGGGAACAGTACTTC
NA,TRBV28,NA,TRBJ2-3,CASSLRDSTDTQYF,TGTGCCAGCAGTCTCCGGGACTCCACAGATACGCAGTATTTT
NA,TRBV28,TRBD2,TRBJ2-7,CASRDGLAGYAGEQYF,TGTGCCAGCAGAGATGGACTAGCGGGATACGCTGGCGAGCAGTACTTC
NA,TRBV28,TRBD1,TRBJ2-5,CASSAIVQGAETQYF,TGTGCCAGCTCCGCTATCGTACAGGGGGCGGAGACCCAGTACTTC
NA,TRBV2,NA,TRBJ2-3,CASSGDSLSTDTQYF,TGTGCCAGCAGTGGTGACAGTCTCTCCACAGATACGCAGTATTTT
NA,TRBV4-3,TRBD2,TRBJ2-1,CASSQDLTSGENEQFF,TGCGCCAGCAGCCAAGATCTTACTAGCGGGGAGAATGAGCAGTTCTTC
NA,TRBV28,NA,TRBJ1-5,CASSLDQPQHF,TGTGCCAGCAGCCTAGATCAGCCCCAGCATTTT
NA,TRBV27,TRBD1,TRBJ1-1,CASSFFWDSQMNTEAFF,TGTGCCAGCAGTTTTTTTTGGGACAGCCAGATGAACACTGAAGCTTTCTTT
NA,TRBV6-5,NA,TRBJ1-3,CASSLSWAPGNTIYF,TGTGCCAGCAGTCTATCTTGGGCGCCTGGAAACACCATATATTTT
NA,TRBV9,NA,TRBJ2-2,CASSQGGAPNTGELFF,TGTGCCAGCAGCCAAGGAGGAGCTCCTAACACCGGGGAGCTGTTTTTT
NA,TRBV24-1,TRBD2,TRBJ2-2,CATSDPGGGNTGELFF,TGTGCCACCAGTGATCCCGGGGGGGGTAACACCGGGGAGCTGTTTTTT
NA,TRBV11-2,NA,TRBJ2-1,CASSLGAYNEQFF,TGTGCCAGCAGCTTAGGAGCCTACAATGAGCAGTTCTTC
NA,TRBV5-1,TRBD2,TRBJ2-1,CASSLIAGIYNEQFF,TGCGCCAGCAGCTTGATAGCGGGAATCTACAATGAGCAGTTCTTC
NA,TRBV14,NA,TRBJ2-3,CASSHRHQTSTDTQYF,TGTGCCAGCAGCCATCGCCATCAGACTAGCACAGATACGCAGTATTTT
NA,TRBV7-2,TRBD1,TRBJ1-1,CASSFLGTGNTEAFF,TGTGCCAGCAGCTTCCTTGGGACAGGGAACACTGAAGCTTTCTTT
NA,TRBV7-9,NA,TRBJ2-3,CASGLPRGTDTQYF,TGTGCCAGCGGGCTTCCGAGGGGCACAGATACGCAGTATTTT
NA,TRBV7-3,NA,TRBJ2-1,CASSLTVSQGIHEQFF,TGTGCCAGCAGCTTAACGGTATCGCAGGGTATTCATGAGCAGTTCTTC
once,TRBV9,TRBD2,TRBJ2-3,CASSVGALAGGPTDTQYF,TGTGCCAGCAGCGTAGGAGCTCTAGCGGGGGGGCCTACAGATACGCAGTATTTT